This entry lists 19 T cell receptor beta chains sequenced from one sample in a study of T cells in Graves' hyperthyroidism and ophthalmopathy. TCR beta CDR3 region amplification was performed from RNA transcripts. HTBI primers were employed in a first-round RT-PCR of the TCR CDR3. In TCRdb, the multiplex PCR reads were re-called with MiXCR into one record per CDR3 protein. The data show around 490,000 distinct CDR3 sequences, less than 20% seen once. Input material: blood. The receptor set was obtained from a man aged 40-55 years with Graves' ophthalmopathy.

The V call is TRBV20-1, the J call TRBJ2-5, with no clear D. There are 9 residues in the CDR3. Trimming removed 7 bases from V and 5 bases from J, with 5 bases in between. Germline V lookup: CDR1 DFQATT, CDR2 SNEGSKA (reference sequence). CDR3 nucleotides: TGCAGTGTCGAGGAGACCCAGTACTTC. Protein: CSVEETQYF.

There are a few counts of this clonotype. The chain is built from TRBV19 and TRBJ2-1; D gene ambiguous. Per the germline V gene, CDR1 is LNHDA and CDR2 is SQIVND (reference sequence). This CDR3 comprises 15 residues. Trimming removed 6 bases at V and 0 bases at J, with 12 bases between. The CDR3 DNA reads TGTGCCAGTAGCCCCTTTAGGAGCTCCTACAATGAGCAGTTCTTC. It yields the protein CASSPFRSSYNEQFF.

There are a few counts of this clonotype. The chain joins TRBV5-1 to TRBJ1-5, with a tentative D call TRBD1 (5 bases). This CDR3 has 14 amino acids. The germline V and J ends were trimmed by 2 bases and 4 bases, with 10 bases remaining between them. Germline CDR1 reads SGHRS; CDR2 reads YFSETQ. The CDR3, as DNA: TGCGCCAGCAGCTTAGGGGACCCTAATCAGCCCCAGCATTTT. Translated, it gives CASSLGDPNQPQHF.

The sample holds many counts of this clonotype. This rearrangement joins TRBV2 to TRBJ1-5; 9 bases match TRBD1. There are 14 residues in the CDR3. V trimming: 4 bases; J trimming: 4 bases; junction bases outside the gene matches: 2. Looked up from germline, CDR1 is SNHLY and CDR2 is FYNNEI. CDR3 bases: TGTGCCAGCAGTGCGGACAGGGGAAATCAGCCCCAGCATTTT. This encodes CASSADRGNQPQHF.

This clonotype was counted at least ten times. The rearrangement uses TRBV6-1 and TRBJ1-1; weak D call: TRBD1 (5 bases). CDR1 and CDR2 from the germline V gene are MNHNS and SASEGT. The CDR3 extends over 15 amino acids. Trimming left V 5 bases short and J 0 bases short, with 13 bases between. This CDR3 is CASSFPRQMNTEAFF. The DNA for the CDR3 is TGTGCCAGCAGTTTCCCCCGACAGATGAACACTGAAGCTTTCTTT.

The J gene is TRBJ1-1, the V gene TRBV27; 9 bases fit TRBD1. This CDR3 region has 12 residues. Germline CDR1 reads MNHEY; CDR2 reads SMNVEV (reference sequence). J was trimmed by 8 bases and V by 6 bases; bases with no gene match: 4. The CDR3, as DNA: TGTGCCAGCAGAAAGACAGGGGGGGAAGCTTTCTTT. This encodes CASRKTGGEAFF.

The chain uses TRBV10-3 and TRBJ2-1; 10 nucleotides agree with TRBD2. The CDR3 totals 17 residues. Trimming cost V 3 bases and J 8 bases; bases outside gene matches: 13. The germline V gene has CDR1 ENHRY and CDR2 SYGVKD. In nucleotides, the CDR3 is TGTGCCATCAGTGATCCGGGGGCTAGCGGGAGAGGGCATGAGCAGTTCTTC. Protein sequence: CAISDPGASGRGHEQFF.

Ten or more counts support this clonotype. This chain connects TRBV28 to TRBJ2-7; D could derive from TRBD1 or TRBD2 (6 bases each). Per germline, CDR1 MDHEN and CDR2 SYDVKM. This CDR3 is 15 amino acids long. V lost 7 bases to trimming and J lost 0 bases, with 16 bases between them. The CDR3 DNA reads as TGTGCCAGCACCGAGGGGGGAGGCCTCTCCTACGAGCAGTACTTC. Translating gives CASTEGGGLSYEQYF. Drawing the rest from reference TRBV28 and TRBJ2-7, the complete variable domain is DVKVTQSSRYLVKRTGEKVFLECVQDMDHENMFWYRQDPGLGLRLIYFSYDVKMKEKGDIPEGYSVSREKKERFSLILESASTNQTSMYLCASTEGGGLSYEQYFGPGTRLTVT.

This clonotype was counted between two and nine times. V and J are TRBV2 and TRBJ2-3, with 9 bases aligning to TRBD2. The CDR3 is made up of 15 amino acids. The V gene's germline CDR1 is SNHLY and CDR2 FYNNEI. V lost 6 bases to trimming and J lost 4 bases; unmatched junction nucleotides: 8. CDR3 amino acids: CASRERGLASDTQYF. The CDR3 coding sequence is TGTGCCAGCAGGGAACGGGGACTAGCATCAGATACGCAGTATTTT.

At least ten counts were recorded for this clonotype. This chain connects TRBV6-1 to TRBJ2-7; 12 nucleotides match TRBD1. The CDR3 totals 14 residues. Germline V lookup: CDR1 MNHNS, CDR2 SASEGT. The ends lost 5 bases at V and 7 bases at J; junction bases unmatched: 6. The CDR3 loop is CASSSGTGGGEQYF. As DNA, the CDR3 is TGTGCCAGCAGTTCCGGGACAGGGGGCGGAGAGCAGTACTTC.

This chain uses TRBV20-1 with TRBJ1-2; D may be TRBD1 (6 bases). Germline CDR1 is DFQATT and CDR2 is SNEGSKA (reference sequence). The ends were cut back, 5 bases at V and 8 bases at J, with 18 bases in the middle. The CDR3 contains 13 residues. The CDR3 DNA sequence: TGCAGTGCTTGGACAGCGCTCCCCCAGGGCTACACCTTC. Translation: CSAWTALPQGYTF.

Ten or more counts support this clonotype. V is TRBV2 and J is TRBJ2-5; perhaps D is TRBD1 or TRBD2 (5 bases each). CDR1 is SNHLY, CDR2 FYNNEI, per germline. Between the trimmed V and J ends, which lost 6 bases and 5 bases, there was a span of 16 bases. The CDR3 runs 14 residues. The CDR3 bases are TGTGCCAGCAGCCCGGGGCAGGGACGGGAGACCCAGTACTTC. It yields the protein CASSPGQGRETQYF.

For this clonotype: A much larger clone lies one base from this, so it may be a read error. V gene TRBV11-1 combines with J gene TRBJ2-1; weak D call: TRBD2 (6 bases). Germline V lookup: CDR1 SGHAT, CDR2 FQDESV (reference sequence). This CDR3 comprises 15 residues. The CDR3 region has the DNA TGTGCCAGCAGCCGCCCGGGGGTGGTCCTCAATGGGCAGTTCTTC. Protein: CASSRPGVVLNGQFF.

In its sample, this clonotype was seen many times. The chain carries TRBV7-8 and TRBJ2-3; TRBD2 aligns across 10 bases. The length of the CDR3 is 16 residues. V dropped 5 bases and J dropped 6; count of bases not matched to a gene: 11. Per the germline V gene, CDR1 is SGHVS and CDR2 is FQNEAQ. The CDR3 loop reads CASSPEAGGPSDTQYF. DNA for the CDR3: TGTGCCAGCAGCCCAGAAGCGGGGGGGCCTTCTGATACGCAGTATTTT.

This clonotype was found a few times. The chain links TRBV2 to TRBJ1-2; D is unclear. The CDR3 runs to 12 residues. Germline V gives CDR1 SNHLY, CDR2 FYNNEI. The V gene lost 4 bases and the J gene lost 5 bases, with 8 bases spanning the gap. CDR3: CASSGEGYGYTF. As DNA, the CDR3 is TGTGCCAGCAGTGGGGAAGGGTATGGCTACACCTTC. The entire variable domain, with the rest obtained from reference TRBV2 and TRBJ1-2, is as follows: EPEVTQTPSHQVTQMGQEVILRCVPISNHLYFYWYRQILGQKVEFLVSFYNNEISEKSEIFDDQFSVERPDGSNFTLKIRSTKLEDSAMYFCASSGEGYGYTFGSGTRLTVV.

Comments on this clonotype: This may come from a read error, since a much larger clone is one base off. The V gene is TRBV20-1, the J gene TRBJ2-3, with TRBD1 matching 7 bases. The tail of the sequence fits TRBJ1-5 better, so the J call may be wrong. The CDR3 spans 12 residues. CDR1 DFQATT and CDR2 SNEGSKA come from the germline V gene (reference sequence). In nucleotides, the CDR3 is TGCAGTTCCACAGGGGACCCAGATACGCAGCATTTT. Residues: CSSTGDPDTQHF.

This clonotype came up many times. The chain joins TRBV7-8 to TRBJ1-1; D is undetermined. The V and J ends lost 3 bases and 11 bases respectively, with 16 bases between them. The CDR3 is 13 residues long. Germline V gives CDR1 SGHVS, CDR2 FQNEAQ. The CDR3 here is CASSLFLETSAFF. The CDR3 region has the DNA TGTGCCAGCAGCTTGTTTCTAGAGACATCGGCTTTCTTT.

This clonotype came up many times. The rearrangement joins TRBV28 to TRBJ2-7, with TRBD2 as a possible D gene (5 bases). Between the trimmed V and J ends, which lost 7 bases and 0 bases, there was a span of 19 bases. Per germline, CDR1 MDHEN and CDR2 SYDVKM. There are 16 residues in the CDR3. CDR3 DNA sequence: TGTGCCAGCAACACCCCACTCGGGCGGGCCTCCTACGAGCAGTACTTC. This codes for CASNTPLGRASYEQYF.

This clonotype was picked up many times. The CDR3 DNA follows: TGTGCCAGCAGAGTTACCCTACCGACAGGGAGCGGTGGCTACACCTTC. It codes for CASRVTLPTGSGGYTF. V usage is TRBV6-6 and J usage is TRBJ1-2, with TRBD1 matching 7 bases. Germline CDR1 and CDR2: MNHNY and SVGAGI (reference sequence). V dropped 6 bases and J dropped 7; count of bases not matched to a gene: 17. The CDR3 covers 16 residues.